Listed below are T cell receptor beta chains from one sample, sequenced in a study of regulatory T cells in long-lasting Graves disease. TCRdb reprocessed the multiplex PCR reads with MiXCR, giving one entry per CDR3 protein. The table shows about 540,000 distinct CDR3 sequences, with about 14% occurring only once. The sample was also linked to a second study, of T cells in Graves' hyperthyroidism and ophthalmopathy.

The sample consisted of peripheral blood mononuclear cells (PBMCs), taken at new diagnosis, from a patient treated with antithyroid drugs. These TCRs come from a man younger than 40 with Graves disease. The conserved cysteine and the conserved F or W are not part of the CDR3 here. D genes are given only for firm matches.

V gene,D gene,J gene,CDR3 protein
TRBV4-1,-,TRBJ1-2,ASSRERTLPGGGYT
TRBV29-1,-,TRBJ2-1,SVESGGRIYNEQF
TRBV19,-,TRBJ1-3,ASSMRRDTIY
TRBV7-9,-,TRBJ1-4,ASSPQTGSTNEKLF
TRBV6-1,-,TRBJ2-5,ASSRQAETQY
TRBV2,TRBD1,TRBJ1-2,ATSSDRTNYGYT
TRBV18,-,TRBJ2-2,ASSPPGQPTGELF
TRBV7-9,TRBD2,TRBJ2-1,ASSSRGGAYNEQF
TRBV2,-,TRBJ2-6,ATTFDGSSGANVLT
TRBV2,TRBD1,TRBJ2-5,ASSWGQAETQY
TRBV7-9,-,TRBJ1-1,ASSLRTQNTEAF